The 20 T cell receptor beta chains below were found in one sample sequenced in a study of T cell responses to AZD1222 COVID-19 vaccine. Clones were sequenced by immunoSEQ multiplex PCR, and TCRdb holds only the in-frame ones, with some missing. The data contain approximately 46,000 clones, over 60% of them singletons. The material was peripheral blood, obtained on day 0 of AZD1222 vaccination. All receptors derive from an adult in good health.

This sequence joins TRBV5-1 and TRBJ1-4, with a weak D call TRBD1 (6 bases). Trimming stripped 5 bases from V and 8 bases from J, with 13 bases between. Germline-derived CDR1 and CDR2 are SGHRS and YFSETQ. The CDR3 extends over 13 amino acids. The CDR3 loop is CASSQGLGEKLFF. CDR3 DNA sequence: TGCGCCAGCAGTCAGGGGCTGGGGGAAAAACTGTTTTTT.

The chain carries TRBV7-2 and TRBJ1-1, with a weak D call TRBD1 (5 bases). The V and J ends lost 3 bases and 1 base respectively, with 6 bases between them. This CDR3 has 13 amino acids. Germline-derived CDR1 and CDR2 are SGHTA and FQGNSA. The CDR3 nucleotides are TGTGCCAGCAGCTTTCAGGGGAACACTGAAGCTTTCTTT. The encoded protein is CASSFQGNTEAFF.

The table lists this clone with a few counts. This chain joins TRBV5-5 and TRBJ2-4; D may be TRBD1 (6 bases). In germline, CDR1 is SGHKS, CDR2 YYEKEE (reference sequence). With 6 bases removed from V and 5 bases from J, the gap between germline ends came to 15 bases. The CDR3 contains 14 residues. In DNA form, the CDR3 reads TGTGCCAGCATCTCTGCAGGGGTCCAAAACATTCAGTACTTC. As protein: CASISAGVQNIQYF.

The rearrangement links TRBV6-5 to TRBJ1-2, with a weak D call TRBD1 (5 bases). V lost 6 bases, J lost 0 bases, and 11 bases lay in between. CDR1 and CDR2 (germline): MNHEY, SVGAGI. CDR3 length: 14 amino acids. The DNA for the CDR3 is TGTGCCAGCAGCGAGGACATAGCTAACTATGGCTACACCTTC. This encodes CASSEDIANYGYTF.

The V call is TRBV28, the J call TRBJ2-7; D call uncertain. The germline V gene has CDR1 MDHEN and CDR2 SYDVKM. CDR3 length equals 12 residues. V lost 4 bases to trimming and J lost 4 bases, with 8 bases between them. Here the CDR3 reads CASSYLEYEQYF. In nucleotides, the CDR3 is TGTGCCAGCAGTTATTTGGAATACGAGCAGTACTTC. Full variable domain (rest looked up from reference TRBV28 and TRBJ2-7): DVKVTQSSRYLVKRTGEKVFLECVQDMDHENMFWYRQDPGLGLRLIYFSYDVKMKEKGDIPEGYSVSREKKERFSLILESASTNQTSMYLCASSYLEYEQYFGPGTRLTVT.

The J gene is TRBJ1-2, the V gene TRBV6-5, with a tentative D call TRBD1 (5 bases). The CDR3 sequence is 14 residues long. The V gene's germline CDR1 is MNHEY and CDR2 SVGAGI. Trimming stripped 9 bases from V and 4 bases from J, with 18 bases between. This CDR3 reads CASGDRVPRYGYTF. DNA of the CDR3: TGTGCCAGTGGTGACAGAGTCCCCCGCTATGGCTACACCTTC.

The chain uses TRBV28 and TRBJ1-6; D is possibly TRBD1 (5 bases). CDR1 MDHEN and CDR2 SYDVKM come from the germline V gene. The CDR3 extends over 13 amino acids. V shed 9 bases and J shed 5 bases, with 11 bases lying between them. The CDR3 nucleotides are TGTGCCAGTAAGGGGACTGATAATTCACCCCTCCACTTT. It yields the protein CASKGTDNSPLHF.

V is TRBV6-1 and J is TRBJ1-2; D remains unclear. Germline CDR1 reads MNHNS; CDR2 reads SASEGT. The CDR3 extends over 13 amino acids. The germline V and J ends were trimmed by 2 bases and 3 bases, with 7 bases remaining between them. As DNA, the CDR3 is TGTGCCAGCAGTGAAATGTCAGACTATGGCTACACCTTC. Its translation: CASSEMSDYGYTF.

This CDR3 is CASSYPDRGLEEQYF. CDR3 sequence (DNA): TGTGCCAGCAGCTACCCCGACAGGGGGCTGGAAGAGCAGTACTTC. The rearrangement links TRBV28 to TRBJ2-7; TRBD1 matches 10 bases. Germline V gene lookup returns CDR1 MDHEN and CDR2 SYDVKM. The CDR3 spans 15 residues. V trimming: 6 bases; J trimming: 7 bases; junction bases outside the gene matches: 12.

The rearrangement uses TRBV28 and TRBJ1-2; D possibly corresponds to TRBD1 (5 bases). The CDR3 is made up of 15 amino acids. The V end lost 3 bases, the J end lost 0 bases, and 11 bases lay between the germline ends. Germline V lookup: CDR1 MDHEN, CDR2 SYDVKM. The CDR3 DNA follows: TGTGCCAGCAGTTTCGGGACGAATTCTAACTATGGCTACACCTTC. This encodes CASSFGTNSNYGYTF.

This clone was observed a handful of times. This chain connects TRBV4-1 to TRBJ1-2; perhaps TRBD1 as D (5 bases). Germline CDR1 MGHRA, CDR2 YSYEKL. V gave up 1 base and J gave up 2 bases, with 11 bases separating them. This CDR3 is built from 15 residues. The CDR3 spells CASSQGDSINYGYTF. In nucleotides, the CDR3 is TGCGCCAGCAGCCAAGGAGACAGCATCAACTATGGCTACACCTTC.

V is TRBV7-9 and J is TRBJ1-5, with D possibly matching TRBD1 (6 bases). Between the trimmed V and J ends, which lost 3 bases and 6 bases, there was a span of 21 bases. The CDR3 runs 17 residues. Germline V gene sequence: CDR1 SEHNR, CDR2 FQNEAQ (reference sequence). The CDR3 spells CASSFSGAPAFGQPQHF. CDR3 nucleotides: TGTGCCAGCAGCTTCTCGGGGGCTCCAGCCTTCGGTCAGCCCCAGCATTTT.

The rearrangement links TRBV5-8 to TRBJ1-6; D not resolved. CDR1 and CDR2 from the germline V gene are SGHTS and YDEGEE. Trimming shortened V by 4 bases and J by 7 bases, and 9 bases separated the two germline ends. This CDR3 has 13 residues. CDR3 nucleotide sequence: TGTGCCAGCAGCGGAGTCTTGAATTCACCCCTCCACTTT. Translating gives CASSGVLNSPLHF. The entire variable domain, with the rest obtained from reference TRBV5-8 and TRBJ1-6, is as follows: EAGVTQSPTHLIKTRGQQATLRCSPISGHTSVYWYQQALGLGLQFLLWYDEGEERNRGNFPPRFSGRQFPNYSSELNVNALELEDSALYLCASSGVLNSPLHFGNGTRLTVT.

Here the CDR3 DNA reads TGTGCCAGCAGCCAAGTTGAAAACATTCAGTACTTC. It yields the protein CASSQVENIQYF. The V gene is TRBV3-1 (or the pseudogene TRBV3-2), the J gene TRBJ2-4, with D unclear. This CDR3 spans 12 amino acids. V was trimmed by 1 base and J by 5 bases, leaving 3 bases between them. CDR1 and CDR2 from the germline V gene are LGHDT and YNNKEL (reference sequence).

The J gene is TRBJ2-1, the V gene TRBV5-4, with D hard to call. From germline, CDR1 is SGHNT and CDR2 YYREEE (reference sequence). Trimming removed 4 bases from V and 5 bases from J, with 16 bases in between. The CDR3 covers 15 residues. CDR3 amino acids: CASSPPLGGNNEQFF. The CDR3 bases are TGTGCCAGCAGCCCCCCCCTTGGTGGGAACAATGAGCAGTTCTTC.

This clone was recorded once. J is TRBJ2-5 and V is TRBV7-9; D is uncertain. The CDR3 spans 14 residues. Germline CDR1 and CDR2: SEHNR and FQNEAQ (reference sequence). The V end was cut by 2 bases, the J end by 4 bases, with 11 bases between. The CDR3 sequence: CASSLLRGVETQYF. The CDR3 region has the DNA TGTGCCAGCAGCTTACTTCGTGGAGTAGAGACCCAGTACTTC.

The chain combines TRBV23-1 with TRBJ1-3; D is unclear. TRBV23-1 has ORF status, its function being uncertain. Deletions cut 0 bases from V and 0 bases from J, with 15 bases between. The CDR3 consists of 18 residues. CDR3 amino acids: CASSQSVMTGFSGNTIYF. In nucleotides, the CDR3 is TGCGCCAGCAGTCAATCGGTCATGACGGGCTTCTCTGGAAACACCATATATTTT.

The chain couples TRBV6-1 to TRBJ2-7; TRBD1 is a possible D gene (6 bases). The V gene lost 3 bases and the J gene lost 2 bases, with 14 bases spanning the gap. The CDR3 consists of 15 residues. The germline CDR1 and CDR2 sequences are MNHNS and SASEGT. CDR3 nucleotide sequence: TGTGCCAGCAGTGATCAGGGGACGACAACCTACGAGCAGTACTTC. This gives the protein CASSDQGTTTYEQYF.

The chain is built from TRBV24-1 and TRBJ2-7; D might be TRBD1 or TRBD2, each matching 5 bases. Germline CDR1 and CDR2: KGHDR and SFDVKD. The length of the CDR3 is 13 residues. V lost 4 bases to trimming and J lost 0 bases, with 6 bases between them. CDR3 region: CATSDGASYEQYF. For the CDR3, the DNA is TGTGCCACCAGTGACGGGGCCTCCTACGAGCAGTACTTC.

This clone was seen once. The chain is built from TRBV15 and TRBJ1-4; weak D call: TRBD1 (5 bases). The CDR3 sequence is 14 residues long. Germline V CDR1 and CDR2: LNHNV, YYDKDF (reference sequence). Trimming shortened V by 3 bases and J by 6 bases, and 11 bases separated the two germline ends. CDR3 sequence: CATSRGAGDEKLFF. The CDR3 region has the DNA TGTGCCACCAGCAGGGGAGCGGGGGATGAAAAACTGTTTTTT.